A selection of T cell receptor beta chains follows, all from one sample in a study of blood T cell repertoires in COVID-19. Here immunoSEQ multiplex PCR was the method, and the copy in TCRdb shows in-frame clones only, minus some. The repertoire holds about 220,000 clones, with 82% as singletons. Source material: PBMCs or T cells enriched from blood (not recorded which). The receptors derive from a woman in her sixties or seventies who had recovered from COVID-19. CDR3s leave out the opening cysteine and the closing phenylalanine or tryptophan. Size tells how often a clone was seen (once, few, many) or the class of an expanded clone, and some rows leave it out.

abundance	v_gene	j_gene	CDR3aa
.	TRBV20-1	TRBJ1-5	SASPGTGDWNQPQH
.	TRBV10-3	TRBJ2-7	AISTGGSSYEQY
.	TRBV4-3	TRBJ1-1	ASSQDPPGGNTEAF
.	TRBV28	TRBJ1-3	ASSFRRGADTIY
many	TRBV27	TRBJ1-1	ASSLVPPWGGRNTEAF
.	TRBV28	TRBJ1-1	ASSPPTGLNTEAF
.	TRBV2	TRBJ1-5	ASSERDTNQPQH
few	TRBV7-9	TRBJ2-7	ASSLAGGGPYSEQY
.	TRBV5-1	TRBJ1-1	ASSLTPAGDTEAF
.	TRBV19	TRBJ2-1	ASSIDGGLEQF
.	TRBV19	TRBJ1-5	ASSPRTDGQPQH
.	TRBV5-1	TRBJ2-1	ASSLVGQGTWPYNEQF
few	TRBV11-2	TRBJ2-5	ASSSLGGQETQY
few	TRBV18	TRBJ2-7	ASSPAGGVGGGAYEQY
.	TRBV18	TRBJ2-7	ASSPLTSGDSEQY
.	TRBV6-5	TRBJ2-2	ASSYGQGRHTGELF
.	TRBV3-1/TRBV3-2	TRBJ2-7	ASSPGQHYEQY
.	TRBV27	TRBJ2-1	ASSRPRGGDEQF
.	TRBV19	TRBJ1-1	ASRGQATSEAF
.	TRBV7-6	TRBJ2-7	ASSSRPGGGLGYEQY
.	TRBV12-3/TRBV12-4	TRBJ1-2	ASSSDRVYGYT
.	TRBV9	TRBJ2-1	ASSASNRGNEQF
.	TRBV27	TRBJ1-1	ASSLQGSTEAF
.	TRBV19	TRBJ2-2	ASWDRDRGHSGELF
.	TRBV28	TRBJ2-2	ASSGQGMGELF
.	TRBV27	TRBJ1-1	ASSLREGTEAF
.	TRBV7-7	TRBJ2-3	ASSLGASGKETDTQY